The 12 T cell receptor beta chains below all came from one sample that was sequenced in a study of blood T cell repertoires in COVID-19. Produced via immunoSEQ multiplex PCR; TCRdb's table is partial and in-frame only. The sample has around 11,000 clones; 75% to 90% are singletons. Sequencing input: peripheral blood. The receptor set was obtained from a human donor in a cohort sampled during active COVID-19.

The rearrangement links TRBV12-5 to TRBJ2-1, with 7 bases fitting TRBD2. V gave up 3 bases and J gave up 9 bases; unmatched junction bases: 5. This CDR3 comprises 13 residues. CDR1 LGHNT and CDR2 FRNRAP come from the germline V gene. The CDR3 sequence: CASGLGLVTEQFF. The CDR3 nucleotides read TGTGCTAGTGGTTTAGGACTAGTGACTGAGCAGTTCTTC.

The CDR3 sequence: CASSYRLGGRLDTQYF. As DNA, the CDR3 is TGTGCCAGCAGCTACCGCTTGGGGGGAAGGTTAGATACGCAGTATTTT. This chain links TRBV11-2 with TRBJ2-3, with D possibly being TRBD2 (6 bases). The CDR3 is made up of 16 amino acids. Trimming left V 4 bases short and J 5 bases short, with 19 bases between. The germline CDR1 and CDR2 sequences are SGHAT and FQNNGV.

The V and J genes are TRBV4-1 and TRBJ2-7; 8 bases align to TRBD2. The CDR3 is made up of 16 amino acids. Germline V gene data show CDR1 as MGHRA and CDR2 as YSYEKL. After removal of 0 bases from V and 3 bases from J, the junction contained 7 bases not matched to a gene. CDR3 residues: CASSQDRGGARYEQYF. The CDR3 bases are TGCGCCAGCAGCCAAGATCGGGGGGGGGCCCGCTACGAGCAGTACTTC.

The rearrangement links TRBV6-5 to TRBJ2-5; 11 nucleotides match TRBD2. V lost 1 base to trimming and J lost 5 bases; unmatched junction nucleotides: 6. The CDR3 length is 16 residues. The V gene's germline CDR1 is MNHEY and CDR2 SVGAGI. In DNA form, the CDR3 reads TGTGCCAGCAGTTACTTTTTTAGCGGGGGGGTGGAGACCCAGTACTTC. It encodes CASSYFFSGGVETQYF.

The genes are TRBV4-1 and TRBJ2-7; tentative D call: TRBD1 (6 bases). The CDR3 loop spans 15 amino acids. Germline V gene lookup returns CDR1 MGHRA and CDR2 YSYEKL. V was cut by 5 bases and J by 5 bases, with 19 bases left in between. The CDR3 region has the DNA TGCGCCAGCAGCAAAAGTTTTGAGGGGGTACACGAGCAGTACTTC. Its protein product is CASSKSFEGVHEQYF.

The chain is built from TRBV5-1 and TRBJ2-1; 7 bases fit TRBD1. The V gene end was trimmed by 7 bases and the J gene end by 9 bases; junction bases not matched to a gene: 10. Looked up from germline, CDR1 is SGHRS and CDR2 is YFSETQ. This CDR3 has 13 amino acids. The CDR3 sequence: CASSYTNRGEQFF. The CDR3 DNA sequence: TGCGCCAGCTCCTACACCAACAGGGGTGAGCAGTTCTTC.

The V and J genes are TRBV28 and TRBJ2-7; a weak D match, TRBD2 (5 bases). The germline CDR1 and CDR2 sequences are MDHEN and SYDVKM. V was trimmed by 5 bases and J by 3 bases, leaving 8 bases between them. CDR3 length: 12 amino acids. Written as DNA, the CDR3 is TGTGCCAGCAGTGGAGGAGACTACGAGCAGTACTTC. It codes for CASSGGDYEQYF.

The V call is TRBV7-3, the J call TRBJ2-3; 14 nucleotides align to TRBD2. CDR1 is SGHTA, CDR2 FQGTGA, per germline. CDR3 size: 15 residues. Trimming at V came to 5 bases and at J to 5 bases, leaving 3 bases not matched to a gene. The CDR3 loop is CASSTGLAGVDTQYF. The DNA of the CDR3 is TGTGCCAGCAGCACGGGACTAGCGGGGGTAGATACGCAGTATTTT.

The J gene is TRBJ1-4, the V gene TRBV5-1; D uncertain. The CDR3 loop spans 15 amino acids. V lost 0 bases, J lost 0 bases, and 6 bases lay in between. Germline assignment: CDR1 SGHRS and CDR2 YFSETQ. CDR3 nucleotide sequence: TGCGCCAGCAGCTTGGCAGCGACAACTAATGAAAAACTGTTTTTT. Translated, it gives CASSLAATTNEKLFF.

J is TRBJ2-7 and V is TRBV7-9, with D perhaps matching TRBD1 (6 bases). CDR3 size: 15 residues. Germline CDR1 and CDR2: SEHNR and FQNEAQ (reference sequence). V lost 3 bases, J lost 3 bases, and 15 bases lay in between. CDR3 DNA: TGTGCCAGCAGCTTGGACAGCATAACTTTCTACGAGCAGTACTTC. Translation: CASSLDSITFYEQYF.

The gene calls are TRBV4-1 and TRBJ1-6; no clear D gene. CDR3 size: 15 residues. The V gene's germline CDR1 is MGHRA and CDR2 YSYEKL. The V gene lost 2 bases and the J gene lost 1 base, with 6 bases spanning the gap. This chain's CDR3 is CASSQTESYNSPLHF. The CDR3 region has the DNA TGCGCCAGCAGCCAAACAGAATCCTATAATTCACCCCTCCACTTT.

The chain links TRBV7-2 to TRBJ2-7, with a possible D match to TRBD1 (5 bases). The germline V gene encodes CDR1 SGHTA and CDR2 FQGNSA. With 1 base removed from V and 1 base from J, the gap between germline ends came to 11 bases. The CDR3 consists of 15 residues. Written as DNA, the CDR3 is TGTGCCAGCAGCTTAGTTGGGGCCGTTTCCTACGAGCAGTACTTC. It translates to CASSLVGAVSYEQYF.